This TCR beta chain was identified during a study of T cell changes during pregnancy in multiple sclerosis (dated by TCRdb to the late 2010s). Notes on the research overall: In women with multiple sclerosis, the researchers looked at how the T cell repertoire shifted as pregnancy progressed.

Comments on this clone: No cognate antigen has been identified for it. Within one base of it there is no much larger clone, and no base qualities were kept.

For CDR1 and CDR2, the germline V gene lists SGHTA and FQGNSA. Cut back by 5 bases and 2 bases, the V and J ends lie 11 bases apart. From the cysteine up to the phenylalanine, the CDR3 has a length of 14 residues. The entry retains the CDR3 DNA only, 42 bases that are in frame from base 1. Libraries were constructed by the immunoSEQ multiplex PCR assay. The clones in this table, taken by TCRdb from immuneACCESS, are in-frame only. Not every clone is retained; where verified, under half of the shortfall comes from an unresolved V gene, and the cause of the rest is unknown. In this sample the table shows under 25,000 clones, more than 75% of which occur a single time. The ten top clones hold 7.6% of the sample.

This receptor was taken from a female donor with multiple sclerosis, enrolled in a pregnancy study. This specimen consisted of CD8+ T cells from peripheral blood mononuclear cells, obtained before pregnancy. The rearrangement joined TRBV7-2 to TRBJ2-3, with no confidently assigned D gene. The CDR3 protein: CASSLILFTDTQYF. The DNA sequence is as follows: TGTGCCAGCAGCCTAATCTTGTTCACAGATACGCAGTATTTT.